The TCR beta chain under discussion was sequenced for a study of T cells in Graves' hyperthyroidism and ophthalmopathy. CDR3 length: 13 amino acids. Per the germline V gene, CDR1 is SQVTM and CDR2 is ANQGSEA. With 4 bases removed from V and 3 bases from J, the gap between germline ends came to 9 bases. This clonotype was observed a few times. Antigen: not known. TCR beta CDR3 sequences were amplified from RNA transcripts. The TCR CDR3 was amplified in a first-round RT-PCR using the HTBI primer set. TCRdb redid the calling of the multiplex PCR reads with MiXCR, one entry per CDR3 protein. The data show over 700,000 distinct CDR3 sequences, roughly 20% seen once. The study, taken as a whole, reports: Peripheral blood also featured most of the thyroid clonotypes expanded above 0.001.

Patients between 18 and 65 years old had hyperthyroidism, newly diagnosed and lasting under 2 months. The PBMCs were sourced from fresh peripheral blood (around 10 ml). The J gene is TRBJ1-4, the V gene TRBV29-1; TRBD1 might be the D (5 bases). This TCR was recovered from a woman between 45 and 65 years old with Graves' hyperthyroidism that later progressed to Graves' ophthalmopathy. The specimen sequenced was blood. The DNA for the CDR3 is TGCAGCGTTGGACAGACTGCTAATGAAAAACTGTTTTTT. Translation: CSVGQTANEKLFF.